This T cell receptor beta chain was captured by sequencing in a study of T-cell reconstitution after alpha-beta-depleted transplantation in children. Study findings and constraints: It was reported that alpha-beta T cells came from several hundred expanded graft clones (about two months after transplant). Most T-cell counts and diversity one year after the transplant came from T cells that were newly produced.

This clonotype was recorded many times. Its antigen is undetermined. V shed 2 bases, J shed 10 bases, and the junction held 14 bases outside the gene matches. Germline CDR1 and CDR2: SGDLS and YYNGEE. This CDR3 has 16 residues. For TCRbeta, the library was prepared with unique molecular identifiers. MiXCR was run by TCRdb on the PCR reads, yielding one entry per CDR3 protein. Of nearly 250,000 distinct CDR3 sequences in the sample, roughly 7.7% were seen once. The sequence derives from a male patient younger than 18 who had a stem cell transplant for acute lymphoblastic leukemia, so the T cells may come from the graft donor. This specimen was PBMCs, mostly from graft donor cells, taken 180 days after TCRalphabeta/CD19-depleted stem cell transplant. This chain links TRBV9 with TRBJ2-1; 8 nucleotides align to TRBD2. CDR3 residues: CASSVSGTSGGEEQFF. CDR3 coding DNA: TGTGCCAGCAGCGTCAGTGGGACTAGTGGCGGGGAGGAGCAGTTCTTC. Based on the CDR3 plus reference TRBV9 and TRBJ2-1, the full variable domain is DSGVTQTPKHLITATGQRVTLRCSPRSGDLSVYWYQQSLDQGLQFLIQYYNGEERAKGNILERFSAQQFPDLHSELNLSSLELGDSALYFCASSVSGTSGGEEQFFGPGTRLTVL.